These 8 T cell receptor beta chains were all obtained from the same sample, sequenced in a study of cytomegalovirus exposure and HLA in healthy donors. The PCR made use of 60 Vbeta and 13 Jbeta primers. The method was immunoSEQ multiplex PCR; TCRdb's version includes in-frame clones alone and lacks a portion of them. This sample has roughly 220,000 clones, with around 64% found just once. Source material: PBMCs. The receptors stem from a man between 35 and 55 years old in good health and CMV-seropositive.

V and J are TRBV6-1 and TRBJ2-1, with D possibly being TRBD2 (7 bases). With 2 bases removed from V and 7 bases from J, the gap between germline ends came to 24 bases. Germline CDR1 is MNHNS and CDR2 is SASEGT. The CDR3 extends over 18 amino acids. The CDR3 here is CASSESRGVGGGVNEQFF. The CDR3 nucleotides read TGTGCCAGCAGTGAATCTCGGGGGGTAGGGGGGGGAGTAAATGAGCAGTTCTTC.

This clone occurred once. The gene calls are TRBV27 and TRBJ1-2, with a weak D call TRBD1 (5 bases). The germline V and J ends were trimmed by 3 bases and 6 bases, with 11 bases remaining between them. Germline V lookup: CDR1 MNHEY, CDR2 SMNVEV (reference sequence). This CDR3 spans 13 amino acids. CDR3 coding DNA: TGTGCCAGCAGTTTGGGGCGCCACGATGGCTACACCTTC. Its translation: CASSLGRHDGYTF.

The chain couples TRBV5-7 to TRBJ1-6, with D tentatively TRBD1 (5 bases). TRBV5-7 is an ORF; its function is uncertain. The CDR3 loop spans 14 amino acids. Trimming took 4 bases from V and 10 from J, leaving 15 bases between them. CDR3 nucleotide sequence: TGTGCCAGCAGCACCATGGATCAGGGCTCACCCCTCCACTTT. Translated, it gives CASSTMDQGSPLHF.

The gene calls are TRBV6-6 and TRBJ2-5, with unresolved D. This CDR3 region has 14 residues. With 0 bases removed from V and 5 bases from J, the gap between germline ends came to 10 bases. From germline, CDR1 is MNHNY and CDR2 SVGAGI (reference sequence). Written as DNA, the CDR3 is TGTGCCAGCAGTTACTCGGCCTTGTGGGAGACCCAGTACTTC. This translates into CASSYSALWETQYF.

V usage is TRBV6-1 and J usage is TRBJ2-7; 7 bases are a match to TRBD1. V lost 4 bases, J lost 2 bases, and 8 bases stayed unmatched. This CDR3 region has 15 residues. Per germline, CDR1 MNHNS and CDR2 SASEGT. The CDR3 DNA follows: TGTGCCAGCAGTGCCCTGCCAGGGGGTACCTACGAGCAGTACTTC. This codes for CASSALPGGTYEQYF.

The rearrangement joins TRBV9 to TRBJ1-1; a possible D gene is TRBD1 (6 bases). Germline V gene data show CDR1 as SGDLS and CDR2 as YYNGEE. V dropped 7 bases and J dropped 7 bases, with 17 bases sitting between them. The CDR3 consists of 13 residues. The CDR3 protein is CASSSRQGNEAFF. CDR3 nucleotides: TGTGCCAGCTCTTCCCGGCAGGGGAATGAAGCTTTCTTT.

The sample holds one count of this clone. The chain carries TRBV6-5 and TRBJ1-1; unclear D gene. Deletions cut 5 bases from V and 4 bases from J, with 8 bases between. The CDR3 length is 12 residues. The germline CDR1 and CDR2 sequences are MNHEY and SVGAGI. The CDR3 nucleotides are TGTGCCAGCAGTACGGGAGGCACTGAAGCTTTCTTT. As protein: CASSTGGTEAFF.

The rearrangement links TRBV5-1 to TRBJ2-5, with a possible D match to TRBD2 (6 bases). Germline V CDR1 and CDR2: SGHRS, YFSETQ. The CDR3 sequence is 17 residues long. The V end was cut by 0 bases, the J end by 5 bases, with 20 bases between. Here the CDR3 reads CASSLVGEASGTETQYF. CDR3 DNA sequence: TGCGCCAGCAGCTTGGTGGGGGAGGCTTCCGGGACGGAGACCCAGTACTTC.